The 31 T cell receptor beta chains below all came from one sample that was sequenced in a study of cytomegalovirus exposure and HLA in healthy donors. The PCR had 60 Vbeta and 13 Jbeta primers. Profiled with immunoSEQ multiplex PCR; TCRdb holds only in-frame clones, not every one. The sample lists approximately 190,000 clones; around 84% were seen once. The sequenced material came from PBMCs. The source is a middle-aged man in good health and CMV-seropositive.

A few counts support this clone. The genes are TRBV29-1 and TRBJ1-1; D might be TRBD1 (5 bases). The CDR3 consists of 11 residues. Trimming removed 2 bases at V and 6 bases at J, with 7 bases between. Germline V CDR1 and CDR2: SQVTM, ANQGSEA. The CDR3 DNA follows: TGCAGCGTTGAAAGACAGTCTGAAGCTTTCTTT. Translated, it gives CSVERQSEAFF.

This clone came up once. The V gene is TRBV7-9, the J gene TRBJ2-7; possibly TRBD2 for D (7 bases). The germline V gene encodes CDR1 SEHNR and CDR2 FQNEAQ (reference sequence). This CDR3 comprises 12 residues. Trimming stripped 5 bases from V and 4 bases from J, with 9 bases between. The CDR3 DNA reads TGTGCCAGCAGCCGGGGGGCGTACGAGCAGTACTTC. Its translation: CASSRGAYEQYF.

The V and J genes are TRBV5-6 and TRBJ2-5, with TRBD2 matching 9 bases. Germline CDR1 is SGHDT and CDR2 is YYEEEE. J gave up 5 bases and V 1 base, and 9 bases lay outside the gene matches. The CDR3 length is 16 residues. In nucleotides, the CDR3 is TGTGCCAGCAGCTTGATCCGCGGGGGGGCAGGGGAGACCCAGTACTTC. Residues: CASSLIRGGAGETQYF.

This chain links TRBV5-8 with TRBJ2-7; 9 bases are a match to TRBD2. This CDR3 has 15 residues. V lost 2 bases to trimming and J lost 7 bases; unmatched junction nucleotides: 10. Per the germline V gene, CDR1 is SGHTS and CDR2 is YDEGEE. The chain's CDR3 is CASSLYGGRAREQYF. The CDR3 DNA reads TGTGCCAGCAGCTTATACGGCGGGAGGGCTCGGGAGCAGTACTTC.

The gene calls are TRBV5-1 and TRBJ2-3, with 12 bases matching TRBD2. Germline lookup yields CDR1 SGHRS and CDR2 YFSETQ. The CDR3 has 16 amino acids. Unmatched junction bases numbered 2, after V lost 0 bases and J lost 3 bases. CDR3 amino acids: CASSLGLAGATDTQYF. Written as DNA, the CDR3 is TGCGCCAGCAGCTTGGGACTAGCGGGAGCGACAGATACGCAGTATTTT.

Turning to this clone: Compared with germline, one end of the junction differs, possibly owing to a read error. The same CDR3 can be traced to other DNA sequences in this sample. The V and J genes are TRBV6-6 and TRBJ1-4; 8 nucleotides line up with TRBD1. This CDR3 contains 16 residues. Germline lookup yields CDR1 MNHNY and CDR2 SVGAGI (reference sequence). DNA of the CDR3: TGCGCCAGCAGTTACCCTACGACAGGGGCGGACGAAAAGCTGTTTTTT. It encodes CASSYPTTGADEKLFF.

The rearrangement joins TRBV7-7 to TRBJ2-5; 9 bases line up with TRBD1. The J segment lost 3 bases and the V segment lost 5 bases, leaving 1 base of the junction unmatched. Germline V gene lookup returns CDR1 SSHAT and CDR2 FNYEAQ (reference sequence). This CDR3 region has 13 residues. The CDR3: CASSRDREETQYF. The CDR3 DNA reads TGTGCCAGCAGCCGGGACAGGGAAGAGACCCAGTACTTC.

CDR3 amino acids: CASSLDGQGYEQYF. The CDR3 region has the DNA TGCGCCAGCAGCTTGGACGGACAGGGGTACGAGCAGTACTTC. The chain recombines TRBV5-1 with TRBJ2-7; TRBD1 matches at 9 bases. Trimming cost V 0 bases and J 4 bases; bases outside gene matches: 2. CDR1 SGHRS and CDR2 YFSETQ come from the germline V gene. This CDR3 spans 14 amino acids.

The V call is TRBV5-4, the J call TRBJ1-1, with D unclear. This CDR3 has 14 residues. Germline assignment: CDR1 SGHNT and CDR2 YYREEE (reference sequence). V lost 0 bases to trimming and J lost 0 bases, with 6 bases between them. The CDR3 loop is CASSLGALNTEAFF. DNA of the CDR3: TGTGCCAGCAGCTTGGGAGCCTTGAACACTGAAGCTTTCTTT. The whole variable domain, remainder taken from reference TRBV5-4 and TRBJ1-1, is ETGVTQSPTHLIKTRGQQVTLRCSSQSGHNTVSWYQQALGQGPQFIFQYYREEENGRGNFPPRFSGLQFPNYSSELNVNALELDDSALYLCASSLGALNTEAFFGQGTRLTVV.

The chain is built from TRBV19 and TRBJ2-1, with 7 nucleotides matching TRBD2. Germline lookup yields CDR1 LNHDA and CDR2 SQIVND (reference sequence). The J segment lost 9 bases and the V segment lost 6 bases, leaving 23 bases of the junction unmatched. CDR3 size: 18 residues. In nucleotides, the CDR3 is TGTGCCAGTAGGAGGCCTAGCGGTGGAGCCCTCGTTTTTGGTGAGCAGTTCTTC. It codes for CASRRPSGGALVFGEQFF.

This chain connects TRBV11-2 to TRBJ2-7, with D possibly being TRBD2 (6 bases). The CDR3 totals 15 residues. The germline CDR1 and CDR2 sequences are SGHAT and FQNNGV. V was cut by 2 bases and J by 4 bases, with 15 bases left in between. CDR3 protein: CASSLSSQGRYEQYF. CDR3 bases: TGTGCCAGCAGCTTATCTTCCCAAGGGAGGTACGAGCAGTACTTC. Variable domain in full (rest from reference TRBV11-2 and TRBJ2-7): EAGVAQSPRYKIIEKRQSVAFWCNPISGHATLYWYQQILGQGPKLLIQFQNNGVVDDSQLPKDRFSAERLKGVDSTLKIQPAKLEDSAVYLCASSLSSQGRYEQYFGPGTRLTVT.

The chain links TRBV11-2 to TRBJ2-7, with TRBD2 as a possible D gene (7 bases). V lost 1 base, J lost 2 bases, and 12 bases lay in between. Germline V gene sequence: CDR1 SGHAT, CDR2 FQNNGV. CDR3 size: 15 residues. In DNA form, the CDR3 reads TGTGCCAGCAGCTTAGCGGCGGGGGCCCCCTACGAGCAGTACTTC. This sequence encodes CASSLAAGAPYEQYF.

This chain connects TRBV11-3 to TRBJ2-7; 8 nucleotides line up with TRBD1. The junction had 7 bases not matched to a gene; V was cut back by 5 bases and J by 4 bases. This CDR3 comprises 14 residues. CDR1 is SGHNT and CDR2 is YENEEA in the germline V gene. The CDR3 loop reads CASSPSGGSYEQYF. The CDR3 DNA follows: TGTGCCAGCAGCCCATCAGGGGGCTCGTACGAGCAGTACTTC.

The rearrangement joins TRBV27 to TRBJ2-3; 7 bases map to TRBD2. This CDR3 is built from 15 residues. The V segment lost 4 bases and the J segment 5 bases; nucleotides outside the gene matches: 9. Germline assignment: CDR1 MNHEY and CDR2 SMNVEV (reference sequence). For the CDR3, the DNA is TGTGCCAGCAGTTCCCTCGGGACTATTGTAGATACGCAGTATTTT. It codes for CASSSLGTIVDTQYF.

This rearrangement joins TRBV18 to TRBJ1-4; 9 bases align to TRBD1. V lost 8 bases and J lost 8; bases outside the gene matches: 6. Germline-derived CDR1 and CDR2 are KGHSH and LQKENI. The CDR3 consists of 13 residues. Written as DNA, the CDR3 is TGTGCCAGCCAGACAGGGGGTGAGGAAAAACTGTTTTTT. Its translation: CASQTGGEEKLFF.

The count of this clone is one. The chain combines TRBV5-1 with TRBJ2-1; D perhaps matches TRBD1 (6 bases). The ends were cut back, 4 bases at V and 10 bases at J, with 18 bases in the middle. There are 14 residues in the CDR3. CDR1 and CDR2 (germline): SGHRS, YFSETQ. The CDR3 region has the DNA TGCGCCAGCAGCCCTGGGACACGTGAAAGAGAGCAGTTCTTC. Amino acids: CASSPGTREREQFF.

The chain links TRBV5-8 to TRBJ2-3, with 12 bases fitting TRBD2. This CDR3 is built from 17 residues. J was trimmed by 0 bases and V by 0 bases; bases with no gene match: 2. Germline lookup yields CDR1 SGHTS and CDR2 YDEGEE. CDR3 loop: CASSLGLAGASTDTQYF. CDR3 coding DNA: TGTGCCAGCAGCTTGGGACTAGCGGGGGCTAGCACAGATACGCAGTATTTT.

V gene TRBV6-5 combines with J gene TRBJ1-5, with D maybe TRBD1 (6 bases). Germline-derived CDR1 and CDR2 are MNHEY and SVGAGI. The CDR3 is 15 residues long. V was cut by 6 bases and J by 1 base, with 13 bases left in between. The CDR3 DNA reads as TGTGCCAGCAGACAGGGAAGTGTCAGCAATCAGCCCCAGCATTTT. It codes for CASRQGSVSNQPQHF.

This clone was picked up a small number of times. The chain joins TRBV5-4 to TRBJ2-7; 13 nucleotides match TRBD2. CDR1 and CDR2 from the germline V gene are SGHNT and YYREEE (reference sequence). V shed 0 bases, J shed 7 bases, and the junction held 7 bases outside the gene matches. This CDR3 has 16 residues. The CDR3 sequence is CASSLAGTSGAREQYF. CDR3 sequence (DNA): TGTGCCAGCAGCTTGGCCGGGACTAGCGGGGCTCGAGAGCAGTACTTC.

This clone was found once. The rearrangement joins TRBV5-1 to TRBJ2-1; maybe TRBD2 (5 bases). This CDR3 contains 14 residues. The V gene lost 7 bases and the J gene lost 4 bases, with 15 bases spanning the gap. Germline V gene data show CDR1 as SGHRS and CDR2 as YFSETQ. CDR3 nucleotide sequence: TGCGCCAGCTCCTCCCCGGAGGTTTACAATGAGCAGTTCTTC. Protein product: CASSSPEVYNEQFF.

In this sample, this clone turned up a few times. The chain recombines TRBV12-5 with TRBJ1-5; 7 positions match TRBD1. The CDR3 is 17 amino acids. Per the germline V gene, CDR1 is LGHNT and CDR2 is FRNRAP. V lost 1 base to trimming and J lost 0 bases; unmatched junction nucleotides: 6. CDR3 nucleotides: TGTGCTAGTGGTTTGGGTACAGGGGCCTTTAGCAATCAGCCCCAGCATTTT. Its translation: CASGLGTGAFSNQPQHF.

In its sample, this clone was seen a few times. The gene calls are TRBV6-1 and TRBJ1-1; D is undetermined. V lost 7 bases and J lost 6, with 12 bases in between. This CDR3 contains 12 residues. Per the germline V gene, CDR1 is MNHNS and CDR2 is SASEGT. The CDR3 is CASKGGLAEAFF. Here the CDR3 DNA reads TGTGCCAGCAAGGGAGGGTTGGCTGAAGCTTTCTTT.

Of note for this clone: The junction departs from germline at one end; a sequencing error may be responsible. Other DNA sequences from this sample encode an identical CDR3 as well. The rearrangement links TRBV18 to TRBJ2-7; 8 bases match TRBD1. There are 15 residues in the CDR3. CDR1 and CDR2 (germline): KGHSH, LQKENI. The CDR3 DNA follows: TGTGCCAGCTCAGAGCGGACAGGGAGGCAACGCGAGCAATACTTC. Amino acid sequence: CASSERTGRQREQYF.

The gene calls are TRBV9 and TRBJ1-6; TRBD1 might be the D (6 bases). This CDR3 has 17 residues. Germline V gene lookup returns CDR1 SGDLS and CDR2 YYNGEE. V was trimmed by 0 bases and J by 9 bases, leaving 19 bases between them. CDR3 loop: CASSVDNSVGASSPLHF. The CDR3 nucleotides read TGTGCCAGCAGCGTAGATAATTCTGTGGGGGCAAGTTCACCCCTCCACTTT. The variable domain in full, completed from reference TRBV9 and TRBJ1-6, reads DSGVTQTPKHLITATGQRVTLRCSPRSGDLSVYWYQQSLDQGLQFLIQYYNGEERAKGNILERFSAQQFPDLHSELNLSSLELGDSALYFCASSVDNSVGASSPLHFGNGTRLTVT.

The chain couples TRBV6-5 to TRBJ1-2; TRBD1 matches at 7 bases. The CDR3 runs to 14 residues. From germline, CDR1 is MNHEY and CDR2 SVGAGI. Trimming took 2 bases from V and 8 from J; bases not matched to a gene: 8. The CDR3 nucleotides read TGTGCCAGCAGTTACGAGGGGGCGGGAAGGGGCTACACCTTC. Protein product: CASSYEGAGRGYTF.

In this sample, this clone turned up a few times. The CDR3 nucleotides are TGCGCCAGCAGCCAAGGGGAGGGGTCTACGCAGTATTTT. Translated: CASSQGEGSTQYF. V and J are TRBV4-1 and TRBJ2-3, with 7 bases lining up with TRBD2. The trim removed 1 base at V and 8 bases at J, leaving 3 bases unmatched. The CDR3 has 13 amino acids. CDR1 MGHRA and CDR2 YSYEKL come from the germline V gene.

This chain links TRBV7-2 with TRBJ2-2; D may be TRBD2 (6 bases). The CDR3 has 15 amino acids. Germline V gene data show CDR1 as SGHTA and CDR2 as FQGNSA. V lost 3 bases and J lost 5, with 13 bases in between. DNA for the CDR3: TGTGCCAGCAGCTTCGGGGGAGACTGGACCGGGGAGCTGTTTTTT. Its translation: CASSFGGDWTGELFF.

The chain joins TRBV18 to TRBJ2-5; TRBD2 aligns across 7 bases. Unmatched junction bases numbered 3, after V lost 0 bases and J lost 2 bases. Looked up from germline, CDR1 is KGHSH and CDR2 is LQKENI. The CDR3 covers 15 residues. As DNA, the CDR3 is TGTGCCAGCTCACCACCGGGACTACCTCAAGAGACCCAGTACTTC. Protein sequence: CASSPPGLPQETQYF. Supplemented by reference TRBV18 and TRBJ2-5, the full variable domain reads NAGVMQNPRHLVRRRGQEARLRCSPMKGHSHVYWYRQLPEEGLKFMVYLQKENIIDESGMPKERFSAEFPKEGPSILRIQQVVRGDSAAYFCASSPPGLPQETQYFGPGTRLLVL.

The chain joins TRBV7-2 to TRBJ2-7; D not resolved. This CDR3 contains 13 residues. Looked up from germline, CDR1 is SGHTA and CDR2 is FQGNSA. V was pared by 5 bases and J by 2 bases, with 10 bases between. The CDR3 DNA reads TGTGCCAGCAGCCCCCGTAGCCCCTACGAGCAGTACTTC. Protein sequence: CASSPRSPYEQYF.

The genes are TRBV7-9 and TRBJ2-7, with D unclear. V was trimmed by 1 base and J by 4 bases, leaving 5 bases between them. CDR3 length: 12 amino acids. Germline V lookup: CDR1 SEHNR, CDR2 FQNEAQ (reference sequence). CDR3 sequence reads: CASSLGSYEQYF. DNA for the CDR3: TGTGCCAGCAGCTTAGGTAGTTACGAGCAGTACTTC. The whole variable domain, remainder taken from reference TRBV7-9 and TRBJ2-7, is DTGVSQNPRHKITKRGQNVTFRCDPISEHNRLYWYRQTLGQGPEFLTYFQNEAQLEKSRLLSDRFSAERPKGSFSTLEIQRTEQGDSAMYLCASSLGSYEQYFGPGTRLTVT.

This chain joins TRBV7-9 and TRBJ2-7; D call uncertain. The CDR3 has 14 amino acids. V was clipped by 3 bases and J by 0 bases, with 9 bases between them. Germline CDR1 and CDR2: SEHNR and FQNEAQ (reference sequence). The CDR3: CASSLIEDSYEQYF. The CDR3 nucleotides are TGTGCCAGCAGCTTGATCGAGGACTCCTACGAGCAGTACTTC.